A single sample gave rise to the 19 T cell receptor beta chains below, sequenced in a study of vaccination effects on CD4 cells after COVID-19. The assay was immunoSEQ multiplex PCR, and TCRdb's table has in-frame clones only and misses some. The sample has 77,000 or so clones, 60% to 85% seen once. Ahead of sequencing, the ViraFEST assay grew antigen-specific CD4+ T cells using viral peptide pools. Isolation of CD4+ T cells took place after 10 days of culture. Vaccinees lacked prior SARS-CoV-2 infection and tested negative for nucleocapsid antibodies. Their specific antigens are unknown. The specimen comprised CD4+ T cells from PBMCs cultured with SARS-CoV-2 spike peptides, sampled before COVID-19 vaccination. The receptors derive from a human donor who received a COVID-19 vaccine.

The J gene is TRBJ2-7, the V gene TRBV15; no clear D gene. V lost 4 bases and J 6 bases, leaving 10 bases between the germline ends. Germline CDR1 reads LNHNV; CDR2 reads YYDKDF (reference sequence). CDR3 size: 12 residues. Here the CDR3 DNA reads TGTGCCACCAGCACACCTCGCGGCGAGCAGTACGTC. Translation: CATSTPRGEQYV.

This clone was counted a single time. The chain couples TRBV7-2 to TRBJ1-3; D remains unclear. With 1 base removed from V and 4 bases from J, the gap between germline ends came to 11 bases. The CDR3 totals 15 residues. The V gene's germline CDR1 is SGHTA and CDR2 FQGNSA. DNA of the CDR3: TGTGCCAGCAGCTTAGGGCGAGGGAACGGAAACACCATATATTTT. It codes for CASSLGRGNGNTIYF.

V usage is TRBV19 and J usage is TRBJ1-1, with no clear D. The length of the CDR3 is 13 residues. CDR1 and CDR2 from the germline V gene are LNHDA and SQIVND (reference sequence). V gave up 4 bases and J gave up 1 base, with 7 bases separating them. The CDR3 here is CASSRGRNTEAFF. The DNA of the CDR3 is TGTGCCAGTAGTAGAGGACGGAACACTGAAGCTTTCTTT.

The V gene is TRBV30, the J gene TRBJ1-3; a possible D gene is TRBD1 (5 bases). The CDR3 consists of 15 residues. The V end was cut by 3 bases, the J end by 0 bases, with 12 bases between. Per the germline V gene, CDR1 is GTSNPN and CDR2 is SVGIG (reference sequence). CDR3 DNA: TGTGCCTGGAGAACCCAGGGCGTCTCTGGAAACACCATATATTTT. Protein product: CAWRTQGVSGNTIYF.

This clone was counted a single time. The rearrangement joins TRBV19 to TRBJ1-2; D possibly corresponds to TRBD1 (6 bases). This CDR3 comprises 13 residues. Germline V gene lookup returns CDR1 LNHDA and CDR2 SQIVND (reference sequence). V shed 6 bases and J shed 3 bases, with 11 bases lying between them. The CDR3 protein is CASSRGGDYGYTF. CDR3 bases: TGTGCCAGTAGCAGAGGGGGGGACTATGGCTACACCTTC.

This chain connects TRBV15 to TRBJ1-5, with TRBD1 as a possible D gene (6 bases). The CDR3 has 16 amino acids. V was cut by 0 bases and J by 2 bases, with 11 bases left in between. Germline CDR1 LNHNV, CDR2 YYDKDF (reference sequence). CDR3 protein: CATSRDRGGGNQPQHF. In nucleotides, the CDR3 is TGTGCCACCAGCAGAGACAGGGGAGGGGGCAATCAGCCCCAGCATTTT.

In nucleotides, the CDR3 is TGTGCCAGCAGCTCCCGGGACAGGGGGAACACCGGGGAGCTGTTTTTT. As protein: CASSSRDRGNTGELFF. The chain carries TRBV7-9 and TRBJ2-2, with 10 positions matching TRBD1. V trimming: 4 bases; J trimming: 1 base; junction bases outside the gene matches: 3. Germline values: CDR1 SEHNR, CDR2 FQNEAQ (reference sequence). The CDR3 runs 16 residues. Looking up the rest from reference TRBV7-9 and TRBJ2-2 gives the full variable domain: DTGVSQNPRHKITKRGQNVTFRCDPISEHNRLYWYRQTLGQGPEFLTYFQNEAQLEKSRLLSDRFSAERPKGSFSTLEIQRTEQGDSAMYLCASSSRDRGNTGELFFGEGSRLTVL.

CDR3 sequence reads: CASSESPGNTEAFF. CDR3 in DNA: TGCGCCAGCAGTGAGTCGCCAGGGAACACTGAAGCTTTCTTT. This chain joins TRBV10-2 and TRBJ1-1; the D is unclear. The CDR3 runs 14 residues. V was shortened by 0 bases and J by 1 base, with 6 bases between the two germline ends. Germline CDR1 is WSHSY and CDR2 is SAAADI.

In nucleotides, the CDR3 is TGCGCCAGCAGGCCTCTAGCGGGGGGCACAGATACGCAGTATTTT. As protein: CASRPLAGGTDTQYF. This chain links TRBV5-1 with TRBJ2-3; 10 nucleotides agree with TRBD2. V dropped 5 bases and J dropped 1; count of bases not matched to a gene: 4. The CDR3 is 15 amino acids. The germline gives CDR1 SGHRS, CDR2 YFSETQ.

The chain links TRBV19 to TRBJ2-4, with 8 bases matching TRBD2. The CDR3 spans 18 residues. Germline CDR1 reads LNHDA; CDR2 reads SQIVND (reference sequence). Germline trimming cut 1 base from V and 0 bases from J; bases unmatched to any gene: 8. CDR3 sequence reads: CASSIARGGTIAKNIQYF. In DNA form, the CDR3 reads TGTGCCAGTAGTATAGCTCGGGGGGGAACGATAGCCAAAAACATTCAGTACTTC.

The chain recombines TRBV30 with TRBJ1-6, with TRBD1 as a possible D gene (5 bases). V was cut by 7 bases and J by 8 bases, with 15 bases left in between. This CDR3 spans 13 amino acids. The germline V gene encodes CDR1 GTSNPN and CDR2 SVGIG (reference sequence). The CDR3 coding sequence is TGTGCCTCACAGGATTGGGAGGATTCACCCCTCCACTTT. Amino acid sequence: CASQDWEDSPLHF. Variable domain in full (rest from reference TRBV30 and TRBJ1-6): SQTIHQWPATLVQPVGSPLSLECTVEGTSNPNLYWYRQAAGRGLQLLFYSVGIGQISSEVPQNLSASRPQDRQFILSSKKLLLSDSGFYLCASQDWEDSPLHFGNGTRLTVT.

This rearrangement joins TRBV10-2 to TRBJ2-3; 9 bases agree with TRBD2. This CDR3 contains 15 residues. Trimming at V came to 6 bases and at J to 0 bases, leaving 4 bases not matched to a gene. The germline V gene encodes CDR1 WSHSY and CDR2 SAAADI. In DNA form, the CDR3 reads TGCGCCAGCAGAGATCTAGCGGGAAGCACAGATACGCAGTATTTT. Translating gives CASRDLAGSTDTQYF.

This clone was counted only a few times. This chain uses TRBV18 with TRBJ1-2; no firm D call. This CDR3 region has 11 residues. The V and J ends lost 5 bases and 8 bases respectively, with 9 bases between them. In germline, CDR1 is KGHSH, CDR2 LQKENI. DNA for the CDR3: TGTGCCAGCTCATCAACTTCCGGCTACACCTTC. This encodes CASSSTSGYTF.

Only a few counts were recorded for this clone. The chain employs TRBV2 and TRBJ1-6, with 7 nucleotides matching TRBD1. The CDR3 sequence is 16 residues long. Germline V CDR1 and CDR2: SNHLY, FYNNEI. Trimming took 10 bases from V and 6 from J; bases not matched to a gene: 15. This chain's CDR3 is CAKRAVTGQFNSPLHF. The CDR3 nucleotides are TGTGCCAAAAGGGCCGTAACGGGACAGTTTAATTCACCCCTCCACTTT.

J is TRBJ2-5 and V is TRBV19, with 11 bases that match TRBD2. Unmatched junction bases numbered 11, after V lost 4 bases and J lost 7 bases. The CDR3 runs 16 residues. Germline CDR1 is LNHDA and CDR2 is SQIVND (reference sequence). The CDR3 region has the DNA TGTGCCAGTAGTAATCCGGCTAGCGGGGGGAGATGGACCCAGTACTTC. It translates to CASSNPASGGRWTQYF.

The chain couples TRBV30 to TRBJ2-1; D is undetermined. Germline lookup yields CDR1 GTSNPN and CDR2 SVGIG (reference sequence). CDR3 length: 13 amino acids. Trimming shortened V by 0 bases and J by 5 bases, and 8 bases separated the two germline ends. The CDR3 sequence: CAWSVGNDNEQFF. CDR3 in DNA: TGTGCCTGGAGTGTAGGCAACGACAATGAGCAGTTCTTC.

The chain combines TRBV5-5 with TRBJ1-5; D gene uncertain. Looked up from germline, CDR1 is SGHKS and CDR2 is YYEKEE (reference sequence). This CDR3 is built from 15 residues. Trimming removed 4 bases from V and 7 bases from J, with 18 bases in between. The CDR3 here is CASSGGVLYSQPQHF. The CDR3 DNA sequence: TGTGCCAGCAGCGGCGGGGTCCTCTATTCCCAGCCCCAGCATTTT.

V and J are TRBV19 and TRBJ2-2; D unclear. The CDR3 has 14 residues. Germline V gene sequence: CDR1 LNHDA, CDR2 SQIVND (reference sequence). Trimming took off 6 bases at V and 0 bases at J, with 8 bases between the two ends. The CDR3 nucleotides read TGTGCCAGTAGAGACTTTTCGAACACCGGGGAGCTGTTTTTT. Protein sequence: CASRDFSNTGELFF. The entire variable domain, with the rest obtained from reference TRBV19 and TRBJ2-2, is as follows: DGGITQSPKYLFRKEGQNVTLSCEQNLNHDAMYWYRQDPGQGLRLIYYSQIVNDFQKGDIAEGYSVSREKKESFPLTVTSAQKNPTAFYLCASRDFSNTGELFFGEGSRLTVL.

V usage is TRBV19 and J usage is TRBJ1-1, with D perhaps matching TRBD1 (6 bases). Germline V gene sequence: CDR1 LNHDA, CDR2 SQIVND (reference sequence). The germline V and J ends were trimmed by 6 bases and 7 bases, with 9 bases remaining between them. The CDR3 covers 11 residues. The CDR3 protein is CASSNRVEAFF. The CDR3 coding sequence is TGTGCCAGTAGCAACAGGGTTGAAGCTTTCTTT. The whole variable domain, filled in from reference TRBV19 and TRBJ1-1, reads DGGITQSPKYLFRKEGQNVTLSCEQNLNHDAMYWYRQDPGQGLRLIYYSQIVNDFQKGDIAEGYSVSREKKESFPLTVTSAQKNPTAFYLCASSNRVEAFFGQGTRLTVV.